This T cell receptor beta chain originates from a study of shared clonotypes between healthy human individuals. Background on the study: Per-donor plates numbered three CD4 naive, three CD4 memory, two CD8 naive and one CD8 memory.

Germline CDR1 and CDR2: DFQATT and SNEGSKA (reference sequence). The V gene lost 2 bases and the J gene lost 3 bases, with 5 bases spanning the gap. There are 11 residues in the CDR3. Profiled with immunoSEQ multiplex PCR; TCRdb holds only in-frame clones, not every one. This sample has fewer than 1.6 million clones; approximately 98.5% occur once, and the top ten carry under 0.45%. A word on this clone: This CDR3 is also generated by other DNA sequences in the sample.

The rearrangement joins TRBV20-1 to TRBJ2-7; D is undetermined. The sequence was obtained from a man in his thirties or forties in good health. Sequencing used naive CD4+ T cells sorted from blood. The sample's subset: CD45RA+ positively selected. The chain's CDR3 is CSARSGYEQYF. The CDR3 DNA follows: TGCAGTGCTAGATCCGGCTACGAGCAGTACTTC.